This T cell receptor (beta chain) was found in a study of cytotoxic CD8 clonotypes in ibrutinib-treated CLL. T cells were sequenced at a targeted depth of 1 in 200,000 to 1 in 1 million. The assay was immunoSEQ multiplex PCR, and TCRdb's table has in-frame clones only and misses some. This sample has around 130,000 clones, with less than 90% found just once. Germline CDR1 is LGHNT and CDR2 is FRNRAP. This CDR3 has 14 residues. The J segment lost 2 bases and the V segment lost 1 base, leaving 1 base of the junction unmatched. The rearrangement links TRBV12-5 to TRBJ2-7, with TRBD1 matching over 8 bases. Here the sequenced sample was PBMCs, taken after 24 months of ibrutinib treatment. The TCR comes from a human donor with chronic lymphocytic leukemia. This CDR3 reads CASGLGDRTYEQYF. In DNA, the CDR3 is TGTGCTAGTGGTTTGGGGGACAGGACCTACGAGCAGTACTTC.